The clone carrying this TCR beta chain has a handful of counts. The antigen is not known. TCRdb re-called the reads with MiXCR, one entry per CDR3 protein. The sample records 35,000 to 55,000 distinct CDR3 sequences, about 19% being singletons. The sample comes from a study of T cell repertoires in cytomegalovirus infection. As for the study in general: Recently identified HLA-C-restricted and well-studied HLA-B-restricted CMV epitopes were used. Indications of both CMV infection and matching HLA type were provided by public TCR beta signatures.

This CDR3 is 14 amino acids long. J lost 4 bases, V lost 5 bases, and 5 bases had no gene match. The TCR sequence derives from a human donor in good health (CMV status not recorded). Some clones in this sample may be carry-over from other donors' samples. This sample comprised CD8+ T cells from cultured PBMCs, obtained from culture after CMV antigen stimulation. The rearrangement links TRBV6-7 to TRBJ1-2; 9 nucleotides match TRBD1. TRBV6-7 is sorted into the ORF group, with uncertain function. CDR3 DNA sequence: TGTGCCAGCAGTGGGGGACAGGGCCCCTATGGCTACACCTTC. Its translation: CASSGGQGPYGYTF.